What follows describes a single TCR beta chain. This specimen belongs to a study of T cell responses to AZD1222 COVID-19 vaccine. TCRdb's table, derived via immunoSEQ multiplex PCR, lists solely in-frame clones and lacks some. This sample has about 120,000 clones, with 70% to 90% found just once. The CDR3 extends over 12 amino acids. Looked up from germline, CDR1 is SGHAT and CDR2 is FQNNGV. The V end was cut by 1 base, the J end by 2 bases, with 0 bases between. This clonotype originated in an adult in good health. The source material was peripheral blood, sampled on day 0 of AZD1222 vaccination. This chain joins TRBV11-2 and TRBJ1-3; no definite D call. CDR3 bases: TGTGCCAGCAGCTTAGCTGGAAACACCATATATTTT. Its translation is CASSLAGNTIYF.